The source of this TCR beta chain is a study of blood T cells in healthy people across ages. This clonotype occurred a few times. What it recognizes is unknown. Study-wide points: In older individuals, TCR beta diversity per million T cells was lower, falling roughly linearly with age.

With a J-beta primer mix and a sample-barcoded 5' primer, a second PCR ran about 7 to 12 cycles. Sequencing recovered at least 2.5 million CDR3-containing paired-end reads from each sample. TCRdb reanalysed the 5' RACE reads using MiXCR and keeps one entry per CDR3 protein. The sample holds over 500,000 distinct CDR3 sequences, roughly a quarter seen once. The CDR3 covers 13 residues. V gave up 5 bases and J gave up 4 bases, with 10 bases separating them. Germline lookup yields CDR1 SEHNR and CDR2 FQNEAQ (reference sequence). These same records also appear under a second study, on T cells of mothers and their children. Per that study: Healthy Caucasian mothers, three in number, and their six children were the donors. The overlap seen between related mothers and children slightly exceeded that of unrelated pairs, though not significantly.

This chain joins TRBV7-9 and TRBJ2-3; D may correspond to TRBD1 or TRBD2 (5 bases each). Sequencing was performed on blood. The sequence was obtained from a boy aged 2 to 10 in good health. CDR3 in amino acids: CASSAGAADTQYF. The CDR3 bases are TGTGCCAGCAGCGCCGGGGCCGCAGATACGCAGTATTTT.